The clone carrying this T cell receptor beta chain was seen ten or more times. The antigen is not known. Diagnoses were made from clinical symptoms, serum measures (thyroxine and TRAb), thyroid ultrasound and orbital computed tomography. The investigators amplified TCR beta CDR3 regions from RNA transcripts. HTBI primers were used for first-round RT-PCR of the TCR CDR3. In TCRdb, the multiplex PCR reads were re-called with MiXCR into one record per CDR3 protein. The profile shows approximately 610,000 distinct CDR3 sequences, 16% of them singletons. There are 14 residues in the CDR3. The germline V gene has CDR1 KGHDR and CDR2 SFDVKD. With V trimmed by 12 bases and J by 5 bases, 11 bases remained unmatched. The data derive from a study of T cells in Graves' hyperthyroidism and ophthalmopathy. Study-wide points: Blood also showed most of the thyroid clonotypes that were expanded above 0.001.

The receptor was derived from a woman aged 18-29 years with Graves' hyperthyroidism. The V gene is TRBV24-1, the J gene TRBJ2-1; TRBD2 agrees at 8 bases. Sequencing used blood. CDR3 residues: CASSPAGVHNEQFF. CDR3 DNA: TGTGCCTCCTCCCCAGCGGGGGTTCACAATGAGCAGTTCTTC.